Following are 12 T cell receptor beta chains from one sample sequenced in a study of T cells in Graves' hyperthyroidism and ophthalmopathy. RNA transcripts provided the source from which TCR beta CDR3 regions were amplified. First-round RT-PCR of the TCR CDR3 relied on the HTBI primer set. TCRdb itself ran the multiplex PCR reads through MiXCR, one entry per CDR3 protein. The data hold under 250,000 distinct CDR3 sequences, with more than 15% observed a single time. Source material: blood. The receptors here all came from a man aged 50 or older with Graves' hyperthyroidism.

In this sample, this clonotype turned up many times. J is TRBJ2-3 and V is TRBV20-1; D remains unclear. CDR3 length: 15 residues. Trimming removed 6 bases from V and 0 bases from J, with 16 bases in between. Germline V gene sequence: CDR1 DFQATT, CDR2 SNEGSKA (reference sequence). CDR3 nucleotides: TGCAGTGCATCCGACCCTACTTCTAGCACAGATACGCAGTATTTT. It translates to CSASDPTSSTDTQYF.

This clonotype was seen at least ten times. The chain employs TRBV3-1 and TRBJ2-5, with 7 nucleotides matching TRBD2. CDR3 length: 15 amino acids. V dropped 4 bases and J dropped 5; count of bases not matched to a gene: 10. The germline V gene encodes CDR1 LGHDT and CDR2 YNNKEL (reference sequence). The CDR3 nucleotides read TGTGCCAGCAGCCGCCGGGGCCGGGGAGGGGAGACCCAGTACTTC. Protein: CASSRRGRGGETQYF.

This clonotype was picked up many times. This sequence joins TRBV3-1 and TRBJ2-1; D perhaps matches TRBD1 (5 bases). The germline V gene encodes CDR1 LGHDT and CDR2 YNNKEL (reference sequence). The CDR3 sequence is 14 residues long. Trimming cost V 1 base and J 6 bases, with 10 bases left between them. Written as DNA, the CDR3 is TGTGCCAGCAGCCAAGGCCGACAGTCCAATGAGCAGTTCTTC. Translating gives CASSQGRQSNEQFF.

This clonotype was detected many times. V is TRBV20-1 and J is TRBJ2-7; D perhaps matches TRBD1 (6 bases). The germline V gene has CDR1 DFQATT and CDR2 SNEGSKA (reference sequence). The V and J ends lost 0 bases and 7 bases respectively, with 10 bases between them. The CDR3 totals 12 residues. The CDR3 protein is CSARDGQREQYF. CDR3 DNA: TGCAGTGCTAGAGATGGACAGAGGGAGCAGTACTTC.

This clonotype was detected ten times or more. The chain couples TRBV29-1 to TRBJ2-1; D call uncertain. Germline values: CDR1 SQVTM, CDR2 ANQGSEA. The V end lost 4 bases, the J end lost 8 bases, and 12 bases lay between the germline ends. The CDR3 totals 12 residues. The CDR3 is CSVASPWDEQFF. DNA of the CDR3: TGCAGCGTTGCCTCCCCTTGGGATGAGCAGTTCTTC.

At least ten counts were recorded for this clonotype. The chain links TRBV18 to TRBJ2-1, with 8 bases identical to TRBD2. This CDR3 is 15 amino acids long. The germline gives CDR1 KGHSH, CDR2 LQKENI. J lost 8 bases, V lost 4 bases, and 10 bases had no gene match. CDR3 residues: CASSLQAGAPYEQFF. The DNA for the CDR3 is TGTGCCAGCTCACTCCAAGCGGGAGCCCCTTATGAGCAGTTCTTC.

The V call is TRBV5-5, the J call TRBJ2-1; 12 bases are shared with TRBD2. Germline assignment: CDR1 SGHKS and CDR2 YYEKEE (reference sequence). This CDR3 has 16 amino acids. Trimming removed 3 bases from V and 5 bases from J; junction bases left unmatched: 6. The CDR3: CASSSITSGRNNEQFF. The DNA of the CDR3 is TGTGCCAGCAGCTCGATAACTAGCGGGAGGAACAATGAGCAGTTCTTC.

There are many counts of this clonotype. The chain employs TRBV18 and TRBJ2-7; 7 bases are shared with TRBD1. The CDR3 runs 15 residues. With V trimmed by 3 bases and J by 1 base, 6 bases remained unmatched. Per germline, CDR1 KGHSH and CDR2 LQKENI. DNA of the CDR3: TGTGCCAGCTCACCCGGGACAGAAAAATCCTACGAGCAGTACTTC. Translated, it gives CASSPGTEKSYEQYF. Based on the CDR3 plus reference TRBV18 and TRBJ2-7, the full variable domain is NAGVMQNPRHLVRRRGQEARLRCSPMKGHSHVYWYRQLPEEGLKFMVYLQKENIIDESGMPKERFSAEFPKEGPSILRIQQVVRGDSAAYFCASSPGTEKSYEQYFGPGTRLTVT.

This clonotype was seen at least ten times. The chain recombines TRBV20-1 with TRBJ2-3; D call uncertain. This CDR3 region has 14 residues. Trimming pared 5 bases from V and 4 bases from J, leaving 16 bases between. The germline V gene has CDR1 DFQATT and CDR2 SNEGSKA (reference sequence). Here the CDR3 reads CSAPPLFDPDTQYF. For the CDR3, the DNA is TGCAGTGCTCCCCCCCTTTTTGACCCAGATACGCAGTATTTT.

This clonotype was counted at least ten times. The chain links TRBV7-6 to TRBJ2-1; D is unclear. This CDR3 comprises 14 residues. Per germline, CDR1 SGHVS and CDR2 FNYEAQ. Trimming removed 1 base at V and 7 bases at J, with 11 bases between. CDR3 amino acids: CASSLGAPRNEQFF. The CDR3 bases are TGTGCCAGCAGCTTAGGGGCCCCTCGAAATGAGCAGTTCTTC.

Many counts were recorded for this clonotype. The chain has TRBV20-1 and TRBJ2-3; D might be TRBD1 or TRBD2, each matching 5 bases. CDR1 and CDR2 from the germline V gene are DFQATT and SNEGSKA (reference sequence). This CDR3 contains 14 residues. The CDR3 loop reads CSCIQGVGADTQYF. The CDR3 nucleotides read TGCAGCTGTATCCAGGGAGTCGGCGCAGATACGCAGTATTTT.

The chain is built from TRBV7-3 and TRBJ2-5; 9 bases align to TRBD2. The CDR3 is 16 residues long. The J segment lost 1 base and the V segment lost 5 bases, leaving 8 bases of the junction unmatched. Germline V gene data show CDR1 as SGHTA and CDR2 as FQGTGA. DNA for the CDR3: TGTGCCAGCAGCGCGGGAGGGCCTGGAGGCCAAGAGACCCAGTACTTC. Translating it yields CASSAGGPGGQETQYF.